The rows below give T cell receptor beta chains drawn from one sample of a study of T cell repertoires in cytomegalovirus infection. Their target antigens are unknown. TCRdb recomputed calls from the reads with MiXCR, one row per CDR3 protein. The sample records about 830,000 distinct CDR3 sequences, 32% being singletons. Sequenced material: cultured CD8+ T cells from PBMCs, taken from culture after CMV antigen stimulation. These receptors all come from a human donor in good health (CMV status not recorded). Some clones in this sample may be carry-over from other donors' samples. Both conserved end residues are part of each CDR3. Each record gives: CDR3 protein, CDR3 DNA, J gene, clone size, D gene, V gene. A D gene is named only where the DNA matches it firmly. The size field is filled for only some rows; it gives once, few, many or a size class.

CASSFAAGQVGTEAFF | TGTGCCAGCAGTTTTGCTGCCGGACAGGTGGGCACTGAAGCTTTCTTT | TRBJ1-1 | few | TRBD1 | TRBV12-3/TRBV12-4
CASSFRRGALNEQYF | TGTGCCAGCAGCTTTAGGCGGGGGGCGCTAAACGAGCAGTACTTC | TRBJ2-7 | many | TRBD2 | TRBV7-2
CASSYGATGDYNEQFF | TGTGCCAGCAGTTACGGAGCGACAGGGGATTACAATGAGCAGTTCTTC | TRBJ2-1 | NA | TRBD1 | TRBV6-5
CASSLTGLLQETQYF | TGTGCCAGCAGCTTAACGGGACTCCTCCAAGAGACCCAGTACTTC | TRBJ2-5 | few | NA | TRBV7-3
CASSLDRGRARSYNSPLHF | TGTGCCAGCAGCTTAGATCGGGGCAGGGCACGCTCCTATAATTCACCCCTCCACTTT | TRBJ1-6 | NA | NA | TRBV11-2
CASIGPGTSGGSTDTQCF | TGTGCCAGCATTGGTCCCGGGACTAGCGGGGGCTCCACAGATACGCAGTGTTTT | TRBJ2-3 | NA | TRBD2 | TRBV6-2/TRBV6-3
CASSYPGVESMNTEAFF | TGTGCCAGCAGTTACCCCGGGGTAGAGAGCATGAACACTGAAGCTTTCTTT | TRBJ1-1 | once | NA | TRBV6-2/TRBV6-3
CSDDGFGSGYTF | TGCAGCGATGACGGGTTCGGTAGTGGCTACACCTTC | TRBJ1-2 | NA | NA | TRBV29-1
CSARASGGWSEQFF | TGCAGTGCTAGGGCTAGCGGGGGGTGGAGTGAGCAGTTCTTC | TRBJ2-1 | many | TRBD2 | TRBV20-1
CASSPDIGNTIYF | TGCGCCAGCAGCCCCGATATTGGAAACACCATATATTTT | TRBJ1-3 | few | NA | TRBV4-1
CASSYVAGRVNEQYF | TGTGCCAGCAGTTACGTAGCGGGGAGGGTGAACGAGCAGTACTTC | TRBJ2-7 | few | TRBD2 | TRBV6-6
CASSVGVADQPQHF | TGTGCCAGCAGCGTAGGGGTTGCCGACCAGCCCCAGCATTTT | TRBJ1-5 | NA | NA | TRBV9
CASSYPTRDQPQHF | TGTGCCAGCAGTTACCCTACTAGAGATCAGCCCCAGCATTTT | TRBJ1-5 | NA | NA | TRBV6-2/TRBV6-3
CASNINRGLSYSGNTIYF | TGTGCCAGCAACATAAATCGGGGACTGAGCTACTCTGGAAACACCATATATTTT | TRBJ1-3 | NA | NA | TRBV27
CASSLPAAPLHF | TGTGCCAGCAGTTTGCCGGCCGCACCCCTCCACTTT | TRBJ1-6 | NA | NA | TRBV27
CSVGDDNYNSPLHF | TGCAGCGTGGGAGATGACAACTATAATTCACCCCTCCACTTT | TRBJ1-6 | NA | NA | TRBV29-1
CSAPGLAIYNEQFF | TGCAGTGCACCCGGACTAGCGATCTACAATGAGCAGTTCTTC | TRBJ2-1 | few | TRBD2 | TRBV20-1
CASARGGTEAFF | TGTGCCAGCGCTAGAGGGGGTACTGAAGCTTTCTTT | TRBJ1-1 | NA | NA | TRBV7-9
CATSDKSREETQYF | TGTGCCACCAGTGATAAAAGCCGGGAAGAGACCCAGTACTTC | TRBJ2-5 | NA | NA | TRBV24-1
CASSFLDSSSYNEQFF | TGTGCCAGCAGTTTTTTGGATTCGAGCTCCTACAATGAGCAGTTCTTC | TRBJ2-1 | few | NA | TRBV27
CATSRERGGNTEAFF | TGTGCCACCAGCAGAGAGAGGGGGGGAAACACTGAAGCTTTCTTT | TRBJ1-1 | NA | NA | TRBV15
CASSFPSGVVGHEQFF | TGTGCCAGCAGTTTCCCTAGCGGGGTTGTGGGACATGAGCAGTTCTTC | TRBJ2-1 | NA | TRBD2 | TRBV28
CASSLATF | TGTGCCAGCAGCTTGGCAACCTTC | TRBJ1-2 | few | NA | TRBV5-8
CASRPTGYQETQYF | TGTGCCAGCAGGCCGACAGGGTACCAAGAGACCCAGTACTTC | TRBJ2-5 | few | TRBD1 | TRBV12-3/TRBV12-4
CASSLGTAHYNSPLHF | TGTGCCAGCAGCCTAGGGACAGCTCACTATAATTCACCCCTCCACTTT | TRBJ1-6 | many | TRBD1 | TRBV7-2
CSARDWSQGDTGELFF | TGCAGTGCTAGAGATTGGTCCCAAGGCGACACCGGGGAGCTGTTTTTT | TRBJ2-2 | many | NA | TRBV20-1
CATTDGMNTEAFF | TGTGCCACCACCGACGGGATGAACACTGAAGCTTTCTTT | TRBJ1-1 | few | NA | TRBV24-1
CATLGGVYTGELFF | TGTGCCACCCTAGGGGGGGTCTACACCGGGGAGCTGTTTTTT | TRBJ2-2 | few | NA | TRBV2
CASSSRGGHIYEQYF | TGTGCCAGCAGTTCAAGAGGGGGACACATCTACGAGCAGTACTTC | TRBJ2-7 | NA | NA | TRBV2
CASSDGGTNEQFF | TGTGCCAGCAGCGACGGGGGGACCAATGAGCAGTTCTTC | TRBJ2-1 | NA | TRBD2 | TRBV5-5
CVSSPELAGGRNEQYF | TGTGTCAGCAGCCCCGAACTAGCGGGGGGGCGCAACGAGCAGTACTTC | TRBJ2-7 | NA | TRBD2 | TRBV7-8
CATSRDRGLSIYGYTF | TGTGCCACCAGCAGAGATCGCGGACTGAGTATCTATGGCTACACCTTC | TRBJ1-2 | NA | NA | TRBV15
CASSPTEQGINEQFF | TGTGCCAGCAGCCCGACGGAGCAGGGGATCAATGAGCAGTTCTTC | TRBJ2-1 | NA | NA | TRBV7-2
CASSLQDDEQFF | TGTGCCAGCAGTTTACAGGACGATGAGCAGTTCTTC | TRBJ2-1 | many | NA | TRBV12-3/TRBV12-4
CASSDYFLTSGDRTDTQYF | TGTGCCAGCAGTGATTACTTTCTCACTAGCGGGGACCGCACAGATACGCAGTATTTT | TRBJ2-3 | NA | TRBD2 | TRBV25-1
CASSLGVRGDNQPQHF | TGTGCCAGCAGCTTAGGGGTGCGGGGGGACAATCAGCCCCAGCATTTT | TRBJ1-5 | many | NA | TRBV7-6